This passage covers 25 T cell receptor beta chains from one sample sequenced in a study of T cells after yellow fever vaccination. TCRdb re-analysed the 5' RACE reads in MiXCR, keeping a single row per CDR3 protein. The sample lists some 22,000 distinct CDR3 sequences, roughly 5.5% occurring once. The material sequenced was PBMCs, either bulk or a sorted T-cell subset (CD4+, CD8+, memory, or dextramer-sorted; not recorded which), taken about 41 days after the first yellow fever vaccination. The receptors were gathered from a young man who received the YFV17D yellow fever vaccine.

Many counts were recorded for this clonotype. The CDR3 sequence is CASGPDRTNTEAFF. The DNA for the CDR3 is TGCGCCAGCGGACCTGACAGGACGAACACTGAAGCTTTCTTT. The chain recombines TRBV5-1 with TRBJ1-1; D may be TRBD1 (6 bases). Germline lookup yields CDR1 SGHRS and CDR2 YFSETQ. The CDR3 runs 14 residues. Trimming took off 7 bases at V and 1 base at J, with 14 bases between the two ends.

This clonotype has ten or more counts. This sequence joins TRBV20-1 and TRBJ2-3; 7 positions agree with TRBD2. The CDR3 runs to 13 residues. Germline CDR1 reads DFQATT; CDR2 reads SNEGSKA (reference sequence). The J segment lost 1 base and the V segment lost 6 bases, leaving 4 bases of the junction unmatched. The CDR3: CSALGGGTDTQYF. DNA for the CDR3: TGCAGTGCCCTTGGGGGGGGCACAGATACGCAGTATTTT.

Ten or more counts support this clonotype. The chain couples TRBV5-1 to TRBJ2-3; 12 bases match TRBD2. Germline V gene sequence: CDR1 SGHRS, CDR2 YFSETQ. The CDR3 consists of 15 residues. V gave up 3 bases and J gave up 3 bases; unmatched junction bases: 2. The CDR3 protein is CASSSSGGGTDTQYF. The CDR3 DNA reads TGCGCCAGCAGCTCTAGCGGGGGGGGGACAGATACGCAGTATTTT.

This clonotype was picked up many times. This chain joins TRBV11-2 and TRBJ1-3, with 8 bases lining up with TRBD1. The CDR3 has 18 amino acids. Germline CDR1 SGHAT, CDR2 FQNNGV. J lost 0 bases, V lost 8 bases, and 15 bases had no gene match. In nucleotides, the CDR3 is TGTGCCAGCGTTGTGAGCTGGGACAGGACTTCCTCTGGAAACACCATATATTTT. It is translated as CASVVSWDRTSSGNTIYF.

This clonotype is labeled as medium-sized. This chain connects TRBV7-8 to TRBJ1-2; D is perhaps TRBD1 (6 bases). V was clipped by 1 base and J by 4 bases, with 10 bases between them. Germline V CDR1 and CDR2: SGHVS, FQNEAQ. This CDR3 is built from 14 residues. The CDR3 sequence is CASSLGQGLYGYTF. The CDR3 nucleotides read TGTGCCAGCAGCTTAGGGCAGGGGCTCTATGGCTACACCTTC. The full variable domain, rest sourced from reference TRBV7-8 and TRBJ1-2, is GAGVSQSPRYKVAKRGQDVALRCDPISGHVSLFWYQQALGQGPEFLTYFQNEAQLDKSGLPSDRFFAERPEGSVSTLKIQRTQQEDSAVYLCASSLGQGLYGYTFGSGTRLTVV.

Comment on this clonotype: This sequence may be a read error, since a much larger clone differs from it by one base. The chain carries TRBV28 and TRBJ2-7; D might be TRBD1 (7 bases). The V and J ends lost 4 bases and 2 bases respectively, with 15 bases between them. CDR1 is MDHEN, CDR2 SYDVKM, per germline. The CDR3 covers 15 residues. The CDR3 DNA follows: TGTGCCAGCAGTTCGGCGGGACAGACTACCTACGAGCAGTACTTC. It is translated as CASSSAGQTTYEQYF.

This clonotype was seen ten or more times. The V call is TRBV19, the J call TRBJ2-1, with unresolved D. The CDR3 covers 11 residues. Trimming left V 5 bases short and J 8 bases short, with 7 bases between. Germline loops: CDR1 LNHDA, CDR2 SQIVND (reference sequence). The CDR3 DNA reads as TGTGCCAGTAGTCTCGTGGATGAGCAGTTCTTC. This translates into CASSLVDEQFF.

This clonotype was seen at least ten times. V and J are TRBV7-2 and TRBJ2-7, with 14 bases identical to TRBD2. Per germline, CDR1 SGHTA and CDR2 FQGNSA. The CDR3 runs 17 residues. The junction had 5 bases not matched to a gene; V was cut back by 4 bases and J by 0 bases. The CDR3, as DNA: TGTGCCAGCAGCTATAGCGGGACTAGCGGGGGCTCCTACGAGCAGTACGTC. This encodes CASSYSGTSGGSYEQYV.

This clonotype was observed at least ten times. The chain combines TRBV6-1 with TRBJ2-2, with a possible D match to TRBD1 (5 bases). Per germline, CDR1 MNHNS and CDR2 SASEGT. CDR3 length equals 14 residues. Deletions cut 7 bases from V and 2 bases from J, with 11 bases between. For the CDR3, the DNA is TGTGCCAGCAACAACGACAGAAACACCGGGGAGCTGTTTTTT. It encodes CASNNDRNTGELFF.

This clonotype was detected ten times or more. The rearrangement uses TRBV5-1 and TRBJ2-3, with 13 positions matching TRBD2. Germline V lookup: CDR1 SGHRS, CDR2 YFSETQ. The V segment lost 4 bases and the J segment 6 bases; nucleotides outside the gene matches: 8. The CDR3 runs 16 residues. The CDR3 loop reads CASSPRLAGGGDTQYF. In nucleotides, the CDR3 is TGCGCCAGCAGCCCCCGACTAGCGGGGGGCGGGGATACGCAGTATTTT.

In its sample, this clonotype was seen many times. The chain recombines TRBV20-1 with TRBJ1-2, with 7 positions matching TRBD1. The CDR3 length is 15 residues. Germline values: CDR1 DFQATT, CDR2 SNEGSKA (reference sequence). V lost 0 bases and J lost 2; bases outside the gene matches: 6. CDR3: CSARDSARGNYGYTF. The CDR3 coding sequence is TGCAGTGCTAGAGATTCGGCCAGGGGGAACTATGGCTACACCTTC.

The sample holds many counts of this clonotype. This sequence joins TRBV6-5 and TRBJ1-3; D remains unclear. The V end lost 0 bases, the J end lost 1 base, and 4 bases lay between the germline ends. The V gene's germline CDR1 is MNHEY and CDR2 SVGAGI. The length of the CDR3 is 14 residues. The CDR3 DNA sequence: TGTGCCAGCAGTTACTCCCCGTCTGGAAACACCATATATTTT. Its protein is CASSYSPSGNTIYF.

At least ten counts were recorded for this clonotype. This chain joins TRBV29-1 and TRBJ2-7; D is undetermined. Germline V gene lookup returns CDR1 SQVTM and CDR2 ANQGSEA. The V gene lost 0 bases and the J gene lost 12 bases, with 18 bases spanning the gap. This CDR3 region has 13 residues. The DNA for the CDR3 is TGCAGCGTTGAAGAAGAAGCCGGGTCTCGTCGGTACTTC. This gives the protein CSVEEEAGSRRYF.

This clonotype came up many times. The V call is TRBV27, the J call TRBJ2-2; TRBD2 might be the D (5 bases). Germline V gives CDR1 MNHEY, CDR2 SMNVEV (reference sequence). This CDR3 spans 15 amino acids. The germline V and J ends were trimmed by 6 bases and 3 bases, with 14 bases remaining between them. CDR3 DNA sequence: TGTGCCAGCAGCCAGCTAGCTCGACACACCGGGGAGCTGTTTTTT. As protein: CASSQLARHTGELFF.

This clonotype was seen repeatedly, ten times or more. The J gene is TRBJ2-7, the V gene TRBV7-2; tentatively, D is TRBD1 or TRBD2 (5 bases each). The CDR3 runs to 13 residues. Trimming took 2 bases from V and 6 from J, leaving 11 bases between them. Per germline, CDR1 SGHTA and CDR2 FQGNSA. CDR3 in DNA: TGTGCCAGCAGCTTACGTCGTGGGGGCGAGCAGTACGTC. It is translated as CASSLRRGGEQYV.

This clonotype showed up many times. CDR3: CASSPPWAQQETQYF. The DNA for the CDR3 is TGTGCCAGCTCACCACCGTGGGCCCAGCAAGAGACCCAGTACTTC. The gene calls are TRBV18 and TRBJ2-5; no firm D call. There are 15 residues in the CDR3. The ends were cut back, 0 bases at V and 2 bases at J, with 10 bases in the middle. CDR1 and CDR2 from the germline V gene are KGHSH and LQKENI. The whole variable domain, filled in from reference TRBV18 and TRBJ2-5, reads NAGVMQNPRHLVRRRGQEARLRCSPMKGHSHVYWYRQLPEEGLKFMVYLQKENIIDESGMPKERFSAEFPKEGPSILRIQQVVRGDSAAYFCASSPPWAQQETQYFGPGTRLLVL.

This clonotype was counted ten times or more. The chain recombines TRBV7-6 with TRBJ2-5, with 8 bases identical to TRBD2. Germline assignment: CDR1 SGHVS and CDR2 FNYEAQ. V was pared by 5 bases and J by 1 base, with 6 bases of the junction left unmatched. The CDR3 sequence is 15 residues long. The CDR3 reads CASSRGGTLQETQYF. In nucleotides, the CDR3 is TGTGCCAGCAGCCGCGGGGGGACCCTCCAAGAGACCCAGTACTTC.

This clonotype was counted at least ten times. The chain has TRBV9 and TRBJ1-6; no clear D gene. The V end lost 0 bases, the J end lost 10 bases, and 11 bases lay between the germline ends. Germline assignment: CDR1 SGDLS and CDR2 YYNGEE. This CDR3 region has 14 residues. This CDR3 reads CASSVARTFSPLHF. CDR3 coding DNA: TGTGCCAGCAGCGTAGCCAGGACCTTCTCACCCCTCCACTTT.

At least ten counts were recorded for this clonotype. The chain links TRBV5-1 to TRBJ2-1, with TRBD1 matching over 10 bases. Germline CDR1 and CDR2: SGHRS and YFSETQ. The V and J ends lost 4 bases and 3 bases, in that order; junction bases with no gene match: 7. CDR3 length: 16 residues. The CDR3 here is CASSPGQGVGYNEQFF. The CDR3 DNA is TGCGCCAGCAGCCCAGGACAGGGGGTCGGCTACAATGAGCAGTTCTTC.

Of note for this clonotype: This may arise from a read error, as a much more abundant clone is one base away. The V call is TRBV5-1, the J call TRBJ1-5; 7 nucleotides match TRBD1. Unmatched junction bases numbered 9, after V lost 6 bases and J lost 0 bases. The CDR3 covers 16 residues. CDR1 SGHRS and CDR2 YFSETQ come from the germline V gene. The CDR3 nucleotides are TGCGCCAGCATCTCCGGACAGGTGGGTAGCAATCAGCCCCAGCATTTT. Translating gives CASISGQVGSNQPQHF.

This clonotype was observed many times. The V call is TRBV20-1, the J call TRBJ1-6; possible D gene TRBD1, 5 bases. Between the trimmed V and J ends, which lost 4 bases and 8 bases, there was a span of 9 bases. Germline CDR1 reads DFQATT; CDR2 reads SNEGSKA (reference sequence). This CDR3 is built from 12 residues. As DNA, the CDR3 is TGCAGTGCTACTGGGGCGGATTCACCCCTCCACTTT. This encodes CSATGADSPLHF.

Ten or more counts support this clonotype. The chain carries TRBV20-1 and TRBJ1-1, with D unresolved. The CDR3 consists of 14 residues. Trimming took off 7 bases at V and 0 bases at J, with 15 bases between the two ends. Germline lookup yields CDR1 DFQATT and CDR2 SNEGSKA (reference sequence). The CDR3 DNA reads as TGCAGTGGGGAGGGTGAGGGAGTGAACACTGAAGCTTTCTTT. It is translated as CSGEGEGVNTEAFF.

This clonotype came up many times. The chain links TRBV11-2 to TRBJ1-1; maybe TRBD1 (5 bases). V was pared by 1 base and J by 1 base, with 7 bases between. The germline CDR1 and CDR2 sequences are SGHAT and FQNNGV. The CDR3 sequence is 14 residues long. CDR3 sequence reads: CASSLGQSNTEAFF. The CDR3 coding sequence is TGTGCCAGCAGCTTAGGACAGTCGAACACTGAAGCTTTCTTT.

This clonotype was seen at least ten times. CDR3 in amino acids: CAISEWGYTDTQYF. The CDR3 nucleotides read TGTGCCATCAGTGAATGGGGGTACACAGATACGCAGTATTTT. The gene calls are TRBV10-3 and TRBJ2-3; the D gene could be TRBD1 or TRBD2 (5 bases each). Per the germline V gene, CDR1 is ENHRY and CDR2 is SYGVKD. This CDR3 spans 14 amino acids. V gave up 3 bases and J gave up 2 bases, with 9 bases separating them.

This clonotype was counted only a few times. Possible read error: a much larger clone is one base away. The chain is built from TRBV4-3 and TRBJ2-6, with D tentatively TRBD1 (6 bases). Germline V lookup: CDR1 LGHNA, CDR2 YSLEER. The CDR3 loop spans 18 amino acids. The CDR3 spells CASIQSDRGTSGANVLTF. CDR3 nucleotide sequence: TGCGCCAGCATCCAATCGGATAGAGGGACATCTGGGGCCAACGTCCTGACTTTC.